A selection of T cell receptor beta chains follows, all from one sample in a study of Tregs in tolerant kidney transplant recipients. Assay: immunoSEQ multiplex PCR; the TCRdb copy retains only in-frame clones and omits some. The table has about 240,000 clones, 80% to 85% seen once. The sequenced sample consisted of CD4+ T cells from blood. These receptors originate from a human donor in good health. CDR3s leave out the opening cysteine and the closing phenylalanine or tryptophan.

cdr3_length v_call cdr3_aa
12 TRBV6-1 ASSEGGRSYGYT
11 TRBV2 ASTAGNGNEQF
13 TRBV18 ASSRGTGGGQPQH
13 TRBV7-9 ASSFGLAGTDTQY
11 TRBV6-1 ASSGQDGGELF
11 TRBV6-5 ASSYSGGRKQY
13 TRBV10-1 GDSEKRVRKNIQY
13 TRBV18 ASSPRQATNEKLF
12 TRBV19 ASSSPTRNYGYT
13 TRBV27 ASSATGTGKETQY
12 TRBV11-2 ASSQDYSTDTQY
14 TRBV7-2 ASSLDLPSAKYEQY
10 TRBV5-5 ASSLTGEKLF
15 TRBV10-1 ASSEVSPQFSSTEAF
12 TRBV13 ASSFLGGANVLT
9 TRBV6-5 AILSNQPQH
14 TRBV7-6 ASSYNSGNSGNTIY
10 TRBV29-1 SVDRGRETQY